The 5 T cell receptor beta chains given below trace back to one sample, sequenced in a study of T-cell memory formation after mild COVID-19. TCRdb ran MiXCR on the 5' RACE reads and lists one entry per CDR3 protein. The profile shows approximately 290,000 distinct CDR3 sequences, roughly 15% of them singletons. Sequenced material: PBMCs or a T cell subset sorted from them (not recorded which). The receptors here all came from a man aged 18 to 35 who had mild COVID-19 (a few samples of this study predate the infection). Cell type and time point are not known.

The chain has TRBV6-5 and TRBJ2-7; no definite D call. The CDR3 has 11 amino acids. V shed 2 bases and J shed 5 bases, with 4 bases lying between them. CDR1 is MNHEY, CDR2 SVGAGI, per germline. The CDR3 DNA follows: TGTGCCAGCAGTTACAGGGACGAGCAGTACTTC. Translating it yields CASSYRDEQYF.

The chain carries TRBV5-1 and TRBJ2-1, with a weak D call TRBD2 (6 bases). V shed 3 bases and J shed 12 bases, with 10 bases lying between them. The V gene's germline CDR1 is SGHRS and CDR2 YFSETQ. This CDR3 is 11 amino acids long. CDR3 in amino acids: CASSSREVQFF. As DNA, the CDR3 is TGCGCCAGCAGCTCAAGGGAGGTGCAGTTCTTC.

This clonotype was observed a handful of times. This chain links TRBV6-5 with TRBJ2-2; D is tentatively TRBD1 or TRBD2 (6 bases each). The germline V and J ends were trimmed by 2 bases and 4 bases, with 17 bases remaining between them. Per germline, CDR1 MNHEY and CDR2 SVGAGI. The CDR3 sequence is 17 residues long. The chain's CDR3 is CASSYRNWGAPTGELFF. CDR3 bases: TGTGCCAGCAGTTACCGCAACTGGGGGGCGCCCACCGGGGAGCTGTTTTTT.

This clonotype has more than one count but fewer than ten. V usage is TRBV7-9 and J usage is TRBJ2-7, with TRBD2 matching over 7 bases. This CDR3 contains 14 residues. Germline CDR1 and CDR2: SEHNR and FQNEAQ (reference sequence). The J segment lost 3 bases and the V segment lost 3 bases, leaving 5 bases of the junction unmatched. The DNA of the CDR3 is TGTGCCAGCAGCTTGATTGGCGGGGGCTACGAGCAGTACTTC. Translating gives CASSLIGGGYEQYF.

The table lists this clonotype with a few counts. V is TRBV9 and J is TRBJ2-7; tentative D call: TRBD2 (6 bases). CDR1 SGDLS and CDR2 YYNGEE come from the germline V gene. The CDR3 is made up of 15 amino acids. V lost 0 bases and J lost 2, with 12 bases in between. The CDR3 here is CASSVGGGQAYEQYF. Written as DNA, the CDR3 is TGTGCCAGCAGCGTAGGGGGAGGACAAGCCTACGAGCAGTACTTC.